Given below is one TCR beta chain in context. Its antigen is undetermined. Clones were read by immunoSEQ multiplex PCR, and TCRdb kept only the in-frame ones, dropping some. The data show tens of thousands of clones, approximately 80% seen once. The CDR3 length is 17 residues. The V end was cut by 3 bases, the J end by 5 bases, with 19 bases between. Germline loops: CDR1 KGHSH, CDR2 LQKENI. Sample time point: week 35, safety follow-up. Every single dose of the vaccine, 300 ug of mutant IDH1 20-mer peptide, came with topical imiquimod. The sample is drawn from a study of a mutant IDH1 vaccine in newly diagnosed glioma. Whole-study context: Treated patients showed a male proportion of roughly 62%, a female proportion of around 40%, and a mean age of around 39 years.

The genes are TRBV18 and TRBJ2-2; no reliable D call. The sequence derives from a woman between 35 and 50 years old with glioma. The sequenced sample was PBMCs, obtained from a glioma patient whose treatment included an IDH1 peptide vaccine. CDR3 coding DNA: TGTGCCAGCTCACCTACCCTAACCTCTTTTTCAACCGGGGAGCTGTTTTTT. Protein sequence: CASSPTLTSFSTGELFF.